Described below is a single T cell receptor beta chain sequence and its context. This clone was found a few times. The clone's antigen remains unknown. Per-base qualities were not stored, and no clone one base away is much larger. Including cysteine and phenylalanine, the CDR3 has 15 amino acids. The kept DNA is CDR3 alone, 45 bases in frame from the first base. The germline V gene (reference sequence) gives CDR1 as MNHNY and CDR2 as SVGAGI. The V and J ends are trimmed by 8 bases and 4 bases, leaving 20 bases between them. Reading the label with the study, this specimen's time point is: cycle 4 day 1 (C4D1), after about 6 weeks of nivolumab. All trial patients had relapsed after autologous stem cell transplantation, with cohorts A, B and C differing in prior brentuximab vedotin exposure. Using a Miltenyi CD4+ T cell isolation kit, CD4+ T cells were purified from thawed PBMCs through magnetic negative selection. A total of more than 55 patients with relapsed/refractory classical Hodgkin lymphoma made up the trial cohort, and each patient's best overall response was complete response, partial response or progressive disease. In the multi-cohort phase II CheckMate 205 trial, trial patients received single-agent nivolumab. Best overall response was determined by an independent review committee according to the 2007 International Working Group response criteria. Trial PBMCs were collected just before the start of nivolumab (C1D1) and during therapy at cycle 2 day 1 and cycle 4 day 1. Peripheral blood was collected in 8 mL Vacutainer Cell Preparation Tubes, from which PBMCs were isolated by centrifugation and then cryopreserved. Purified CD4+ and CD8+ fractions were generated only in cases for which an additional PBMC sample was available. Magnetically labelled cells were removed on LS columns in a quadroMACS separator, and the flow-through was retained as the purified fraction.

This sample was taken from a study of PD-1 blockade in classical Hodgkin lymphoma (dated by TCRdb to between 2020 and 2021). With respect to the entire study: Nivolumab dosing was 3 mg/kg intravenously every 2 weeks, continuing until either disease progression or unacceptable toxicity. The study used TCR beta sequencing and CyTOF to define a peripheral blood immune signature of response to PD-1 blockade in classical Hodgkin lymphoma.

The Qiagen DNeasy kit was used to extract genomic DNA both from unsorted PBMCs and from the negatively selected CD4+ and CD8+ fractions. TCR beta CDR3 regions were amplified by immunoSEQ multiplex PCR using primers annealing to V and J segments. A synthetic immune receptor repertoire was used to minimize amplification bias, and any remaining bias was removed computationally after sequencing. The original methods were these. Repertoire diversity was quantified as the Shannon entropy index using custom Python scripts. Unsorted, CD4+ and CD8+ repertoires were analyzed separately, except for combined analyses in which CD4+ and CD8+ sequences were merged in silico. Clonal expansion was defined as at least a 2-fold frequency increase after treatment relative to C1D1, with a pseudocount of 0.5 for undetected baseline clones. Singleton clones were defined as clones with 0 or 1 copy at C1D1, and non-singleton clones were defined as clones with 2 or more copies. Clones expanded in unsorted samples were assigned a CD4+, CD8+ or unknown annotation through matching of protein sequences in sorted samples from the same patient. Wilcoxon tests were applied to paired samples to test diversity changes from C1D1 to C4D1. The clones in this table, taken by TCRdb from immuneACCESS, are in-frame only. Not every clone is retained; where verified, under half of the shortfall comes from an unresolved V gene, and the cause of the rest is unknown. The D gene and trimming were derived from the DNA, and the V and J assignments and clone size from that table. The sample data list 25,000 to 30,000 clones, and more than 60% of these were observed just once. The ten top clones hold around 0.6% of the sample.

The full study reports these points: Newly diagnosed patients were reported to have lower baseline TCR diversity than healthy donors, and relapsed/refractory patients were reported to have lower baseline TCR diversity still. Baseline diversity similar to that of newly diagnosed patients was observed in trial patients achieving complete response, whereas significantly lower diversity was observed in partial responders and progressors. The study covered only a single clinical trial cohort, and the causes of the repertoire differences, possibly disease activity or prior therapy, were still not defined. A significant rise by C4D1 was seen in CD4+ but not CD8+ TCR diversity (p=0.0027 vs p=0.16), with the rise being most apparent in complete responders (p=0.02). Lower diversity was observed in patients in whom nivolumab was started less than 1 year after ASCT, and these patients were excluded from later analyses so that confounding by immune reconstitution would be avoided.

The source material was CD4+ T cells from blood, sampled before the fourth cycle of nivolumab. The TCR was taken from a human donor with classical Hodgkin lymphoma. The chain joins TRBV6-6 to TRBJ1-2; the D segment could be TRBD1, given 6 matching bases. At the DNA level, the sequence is TGTGCCAGCTTGCATACATTGGACAGAATCTATGGCTACACCTTC. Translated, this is CASLHTLDRIYGYTF.